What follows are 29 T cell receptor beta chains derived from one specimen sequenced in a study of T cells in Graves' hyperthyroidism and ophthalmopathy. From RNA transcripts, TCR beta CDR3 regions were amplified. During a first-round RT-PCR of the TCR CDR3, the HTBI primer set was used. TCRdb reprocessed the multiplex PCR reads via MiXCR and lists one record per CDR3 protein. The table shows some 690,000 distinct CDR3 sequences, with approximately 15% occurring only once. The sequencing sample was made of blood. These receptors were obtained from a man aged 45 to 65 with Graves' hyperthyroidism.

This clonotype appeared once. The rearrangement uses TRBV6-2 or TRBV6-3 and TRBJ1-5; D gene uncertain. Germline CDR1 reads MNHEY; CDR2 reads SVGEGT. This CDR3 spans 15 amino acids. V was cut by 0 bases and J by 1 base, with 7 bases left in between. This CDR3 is CASSYSTISNQPQHF. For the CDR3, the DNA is TGTGCCAGCAGTTACTCGACAATAAGCAATCAGCCCCAGCATTTT.

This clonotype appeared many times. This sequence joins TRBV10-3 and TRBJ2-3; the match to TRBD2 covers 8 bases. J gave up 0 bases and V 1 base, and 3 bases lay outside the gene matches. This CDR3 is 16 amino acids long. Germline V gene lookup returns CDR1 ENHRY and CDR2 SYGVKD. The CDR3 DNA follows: TGTGCCATCAGTGAGTATAGCGGGAATAGCACAGATACGCAGTATTTT. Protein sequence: CAISEYSGNSTDTQYF.

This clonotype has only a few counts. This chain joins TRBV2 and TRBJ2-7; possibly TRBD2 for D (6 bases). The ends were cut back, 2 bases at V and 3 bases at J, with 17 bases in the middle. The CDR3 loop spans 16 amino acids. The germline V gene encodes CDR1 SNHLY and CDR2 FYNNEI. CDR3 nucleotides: TGTGCCAGCAGTGAATGGGACTCGTCGGACAACTACGAGCAGTACTTC. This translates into CASSEWDSSDNYEQYF. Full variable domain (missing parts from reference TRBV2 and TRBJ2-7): EPEVTQTPSHQVTQMGQEVILRCVPISNHLYFYWYRQILGQKVEFLVSFYNNEISEKSEIFDDQFSVERPDGSNFTLKIRSTKLEDSAMYFCASSEWDSSDNYEQYFGPGTRLTVT.

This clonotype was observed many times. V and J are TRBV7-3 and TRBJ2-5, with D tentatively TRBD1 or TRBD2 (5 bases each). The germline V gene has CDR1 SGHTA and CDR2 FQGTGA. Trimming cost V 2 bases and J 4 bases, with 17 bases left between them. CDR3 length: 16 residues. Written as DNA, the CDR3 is TGTGCCAGCAGCTTATCCCTCATTGGGGGTCGAGAGACCCAGTACTTC. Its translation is CASSLSLIGGRETQYF.

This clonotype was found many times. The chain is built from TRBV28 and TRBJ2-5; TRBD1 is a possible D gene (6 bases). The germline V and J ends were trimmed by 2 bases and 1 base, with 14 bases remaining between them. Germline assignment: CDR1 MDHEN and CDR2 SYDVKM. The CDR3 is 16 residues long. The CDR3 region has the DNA TGTGCCAGCAGTTTAAGGCAGGGGCTAATCCAAGAGACCCAGTACTTC. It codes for CASSLRQGLIQETQYF.

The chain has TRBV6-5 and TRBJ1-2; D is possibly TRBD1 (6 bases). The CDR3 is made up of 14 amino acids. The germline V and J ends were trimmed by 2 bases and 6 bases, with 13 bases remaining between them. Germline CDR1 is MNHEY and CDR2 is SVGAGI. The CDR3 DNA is TGTGCCAGCAGTTACGTCGGCAGGGGCCATGGCTACACCTTC. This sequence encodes CASSYVGRGHGYTF.

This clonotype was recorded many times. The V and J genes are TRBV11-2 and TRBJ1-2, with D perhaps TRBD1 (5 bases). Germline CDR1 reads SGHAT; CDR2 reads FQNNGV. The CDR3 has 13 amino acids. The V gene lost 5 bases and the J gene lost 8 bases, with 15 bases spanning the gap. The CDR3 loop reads CASSPGTAKGYTF. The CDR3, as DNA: TGTGCCAGCAGCCCCGGGACCGCAAAGGGCTACACCTTC.

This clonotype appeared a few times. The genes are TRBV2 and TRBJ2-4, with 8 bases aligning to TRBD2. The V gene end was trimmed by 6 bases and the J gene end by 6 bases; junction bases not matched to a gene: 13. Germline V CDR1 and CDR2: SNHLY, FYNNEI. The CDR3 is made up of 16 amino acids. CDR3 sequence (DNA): TGTGCCAGCAGACCTAGCGGGTCAGCCTTGGGAAACATTCAGTACTTC. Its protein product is CASRPSGSALGNIQYF.

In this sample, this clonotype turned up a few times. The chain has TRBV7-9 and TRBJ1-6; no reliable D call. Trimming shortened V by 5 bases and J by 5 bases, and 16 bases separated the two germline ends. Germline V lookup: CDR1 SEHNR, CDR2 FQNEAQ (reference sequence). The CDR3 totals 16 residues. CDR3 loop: CASSNTPFTNNSPLHF. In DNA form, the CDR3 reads TGTGCCAGCAGCAATACGCCGTTTACCAATAATTCACCCCTCCACTTT.

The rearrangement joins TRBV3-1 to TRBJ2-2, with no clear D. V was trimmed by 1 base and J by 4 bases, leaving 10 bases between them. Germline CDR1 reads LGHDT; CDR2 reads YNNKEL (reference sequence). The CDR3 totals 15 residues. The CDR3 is CASSQAGPATGELFF. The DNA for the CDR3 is TGTGCCAGCAGCCAAGCCGGGCCAGCCACCGGGGAGCTGTTTTTT.

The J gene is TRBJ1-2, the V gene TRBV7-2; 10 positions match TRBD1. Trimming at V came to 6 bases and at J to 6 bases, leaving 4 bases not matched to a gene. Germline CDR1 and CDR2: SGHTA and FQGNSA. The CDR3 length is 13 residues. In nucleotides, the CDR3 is TGTGCCAGCAGTCATGGACAGGGGGATGGCTACACCTTC. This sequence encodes CASSHGQGDGYTF.

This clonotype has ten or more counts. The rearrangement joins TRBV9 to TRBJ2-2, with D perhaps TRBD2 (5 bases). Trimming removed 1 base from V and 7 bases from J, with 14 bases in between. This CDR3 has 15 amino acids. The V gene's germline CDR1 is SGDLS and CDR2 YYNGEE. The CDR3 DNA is TGTGCCAGCAGCGTAATGGAGACGGCGGGCGGGGAGCTGTTTTTT. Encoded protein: CASSVMETAGGELFF.

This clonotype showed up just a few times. The CDR3 bases are TGTGCCAGCTCATCTTATACTAGCGGCACAGATACGCAGTATTTT. Encoded protein: CASSSYTSGTDTQYF. This rearrangement joins TRBV18 to TRBJ2-3; 7 nucleotides agree with TRBD2. The CDR3 runs to 15 residues. V lost 5 bases to trimming and J lost 1 base; unmatched junction nucleotides: 6. Germline values: CDR1 KGHSH, CDR2 LQKENI.

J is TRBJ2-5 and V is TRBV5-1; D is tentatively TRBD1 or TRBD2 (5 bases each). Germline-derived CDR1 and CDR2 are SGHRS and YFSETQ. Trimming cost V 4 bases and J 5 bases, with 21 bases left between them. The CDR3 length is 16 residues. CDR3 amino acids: CASSRDPGHTGETQYF. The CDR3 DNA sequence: TGCGCCAGCAGCCGAGACCCAGGGCATACGGGGGAGACCCAGTACTTC.

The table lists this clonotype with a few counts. The CDR3 nucleotides are TGTGCCAGTAGTGATACGGGACACCGGAACACTGAAGCTTTCTTT. Translating it yields CASSDTGHRNTEAFF. The chain carries TRBV19 and TRBJ1-1, with D possibly TRBD1 on 6 matching bases. V dropped 5 bases and J dropped 1 base, with 14 bases sitting between them. The CDR3 runs 15 residues. Germline CDR1 is LNHDA and CDR2 is SQIVND (reference sequence).

DNA for the CDR3: TGCAGTGCTAGAGTACCGCAAGGGGGCAATGAGCAGTTCTTC. The encoded protein is CSARVPQGGNEQFF. V usage is TRBV20-1 and J usage is TRBJ2-1; tentatively, D is TRBD1 (6 bases). Germline loops: CDR1 DFQATT, CDR2 SNEGSKA (reference sequence). The CDR3 consists of 14 residues. V was trimmed by 1 base and J by 6 bases, leaving 13 bases between them.

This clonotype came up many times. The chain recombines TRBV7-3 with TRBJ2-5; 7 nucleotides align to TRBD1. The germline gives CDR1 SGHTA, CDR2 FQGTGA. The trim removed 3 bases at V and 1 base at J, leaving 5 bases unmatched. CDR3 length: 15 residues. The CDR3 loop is CASSFTPGGQETQYF. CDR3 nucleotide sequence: TGTGCCAGCAGCTTTACGCCAGGGGGCCAAGAGACCCAGTACTTC. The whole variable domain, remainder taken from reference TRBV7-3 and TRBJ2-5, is GAGVSQTPSNKVTEKGKYVELRCDPISGHTALYWYRQSLGQGPEFLIYFQGTGAADDSGLPNDRFFAVRPEGSVSTLKIQRTERGDSAVYLCASSFTPGGQETQYFGPGTRLLVL.

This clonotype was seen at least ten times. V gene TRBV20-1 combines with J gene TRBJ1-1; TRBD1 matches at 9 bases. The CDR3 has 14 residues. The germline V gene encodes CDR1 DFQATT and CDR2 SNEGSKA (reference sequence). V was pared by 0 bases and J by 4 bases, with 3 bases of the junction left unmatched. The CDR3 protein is CSARDRDRVTEAFF. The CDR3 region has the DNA TGCAGTGCTAGAGATCGGGACAGGGTCACTGAAGCTTTCTTT.

CDR3 sequence: CASSPGAAGGFDTQYF. Written as DNA, the CDR3 is TGTGCCAGCAGCCCTGGAGCGGCGGGAGGATTCGATACGCAGTATTTT. This sequence joins TRBV7-8 and TRBJ2-3; 8 bases fit TRBD2. The CDR3 totals 16 residues. V was clipped by 5 bases and J by 6 bases; unmatched bases: 13. Looked up from germline, CDR1 is SGHVS and CDR2 is FQNEAQ.

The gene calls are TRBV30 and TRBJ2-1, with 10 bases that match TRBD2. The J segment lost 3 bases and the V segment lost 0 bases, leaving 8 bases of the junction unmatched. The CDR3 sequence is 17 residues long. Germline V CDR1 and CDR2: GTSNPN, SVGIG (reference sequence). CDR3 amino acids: CAWSVSGRGKDYNEQFF. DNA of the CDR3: TGTGCCTGGAGTGTAAGCGGGAGGGGGAAGGACTACAATGAGCAGTTCTTC.

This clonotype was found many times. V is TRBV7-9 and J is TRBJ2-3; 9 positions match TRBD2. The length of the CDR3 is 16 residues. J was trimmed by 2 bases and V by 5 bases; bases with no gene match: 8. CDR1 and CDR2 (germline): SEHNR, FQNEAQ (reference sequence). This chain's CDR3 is CASSMTSGGYTDTQYF. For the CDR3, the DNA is TGTGCCAGCAGCATGACTAGCGGAGGGTACACAGATACGCAGTATTTT.

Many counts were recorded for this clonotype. In DNA, the CDR3 is TGTGCCAGCAGCCCAGGCCGGGCTTATAATTCACCCCTCCACTTT. Protein: CASSPGRAYNSPLHF. The rearrangement links TRBV9 to TRBJ1-6; D is uncertain. CDR3 length equals 15 residues. V was trimmed by 4 bases and J by 4 bases, leaving 12 bases between them. Germline lookup yields CDR1 SGDLS and CDR2 YYNGEE.

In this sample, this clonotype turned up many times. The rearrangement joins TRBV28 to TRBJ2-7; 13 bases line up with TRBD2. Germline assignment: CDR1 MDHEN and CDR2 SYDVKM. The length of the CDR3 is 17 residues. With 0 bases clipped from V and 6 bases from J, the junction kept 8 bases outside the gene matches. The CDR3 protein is CASSLWSLAGGPGEQYF. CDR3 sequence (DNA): TGTGCCAGCAGTTTATGGTCACTAGCGGGAGGGCCAGGCGAGCAGTACTTC.

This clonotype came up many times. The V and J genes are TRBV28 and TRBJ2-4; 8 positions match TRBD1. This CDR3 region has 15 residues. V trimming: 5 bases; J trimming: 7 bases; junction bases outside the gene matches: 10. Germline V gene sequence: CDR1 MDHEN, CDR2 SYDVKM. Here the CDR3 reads CASSPSPGGSNIQYF. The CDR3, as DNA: TGTGCCAGCAGTCCCTCTCCAGGGGGCTCGAACATTCAGTACTTC.

The CDR3 sequence: CASSPRQGGSTDTQYF. The CDR3, as DNA: TGTGCCAGCAGCCCACGACAGGGGGGGAGCACAGATACGCAGTATTTT. The V and J genes are TRBV28 and TRBJ2-3; 9 bases line up with TRBD1. The V gene's germline CDR1 is MDHEN and CDR2 SYDVKM. The CDR3 sequence is 16 residues long. V shed 6 bases, J shed 0 bases, and the junction held 7 bases outside the gene matches.

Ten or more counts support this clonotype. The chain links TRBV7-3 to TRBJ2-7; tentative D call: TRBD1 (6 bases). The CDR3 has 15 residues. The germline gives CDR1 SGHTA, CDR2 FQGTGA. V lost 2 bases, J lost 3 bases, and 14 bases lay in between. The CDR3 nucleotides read TGTGCCAGCAGCTTAGGGGACACGACCTTCTACGAGCAGTACTTC. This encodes CASSLGDTTFYEQYF.

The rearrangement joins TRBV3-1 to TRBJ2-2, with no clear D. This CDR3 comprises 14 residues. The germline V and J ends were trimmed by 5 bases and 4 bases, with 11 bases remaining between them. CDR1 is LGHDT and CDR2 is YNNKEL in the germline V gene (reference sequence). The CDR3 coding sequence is TGTGCCAGCAGCAATCTGCTGGCCACCGGGGAGCTGTTTTTT. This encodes CASSNLLATGELFF.

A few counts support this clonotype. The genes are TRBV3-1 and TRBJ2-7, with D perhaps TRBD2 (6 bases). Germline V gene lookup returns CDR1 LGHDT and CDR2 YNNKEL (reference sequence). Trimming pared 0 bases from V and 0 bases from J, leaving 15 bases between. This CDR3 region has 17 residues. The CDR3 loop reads CASSQDIPGLSSYEQYF. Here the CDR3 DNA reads TGTGCCAGCAGCCAAGACATACCGGGACTGAGCTCCTACGAGCAGTACTTC.

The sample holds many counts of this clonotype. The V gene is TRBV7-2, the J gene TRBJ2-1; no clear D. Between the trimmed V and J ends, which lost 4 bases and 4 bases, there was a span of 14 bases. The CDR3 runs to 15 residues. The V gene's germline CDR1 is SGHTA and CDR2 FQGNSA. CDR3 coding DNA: TGTGCCAGCAGCTCGGACCCAAACCTTTACAATGAGCAGTTCTTC. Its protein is CASSSDPNLYNEQFF. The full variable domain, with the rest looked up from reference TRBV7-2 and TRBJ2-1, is GAGVSQSPSNKVTEKGKDVELRCDPISGHTALYWYRQSLGQGLEFLIYFQGNSAPDKSGLPSDRFSAERTGGSVSTLTIQRTQQEDSAVYLCASSSDPNLYNEQFFGPGTRLTVL.